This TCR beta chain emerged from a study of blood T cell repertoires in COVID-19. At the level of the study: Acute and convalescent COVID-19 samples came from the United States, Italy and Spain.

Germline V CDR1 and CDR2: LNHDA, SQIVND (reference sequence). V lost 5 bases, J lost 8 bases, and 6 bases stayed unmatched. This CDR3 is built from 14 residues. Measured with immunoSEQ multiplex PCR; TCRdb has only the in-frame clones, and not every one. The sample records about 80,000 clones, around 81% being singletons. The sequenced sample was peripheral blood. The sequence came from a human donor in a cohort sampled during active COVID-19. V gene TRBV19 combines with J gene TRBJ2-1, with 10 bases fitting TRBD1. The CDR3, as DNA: TGTGCCAGTAGTCGCCGGGGGACAGGGGATGAGCAGTTCTTC. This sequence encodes CASSRRGTGDEQFF.